The 32 T cell receptor beta chains given below trace back to one sample, sequenced in a study of CD8+CD57+ T cells in acquired aplastic anemia. CD8+CD57+ cell expansion, shown by flow cytometry, had occurred in the patients selected for sequencing. Profiling that covered TCR beta VDJ and CDR3 relied on genomic DNA as its template. TCRdb recomputed calls from the reads with MiXCR, one row per CDR3 protein. This table has some 150,000 distinct CDR3 sequences, less than 60% appearing once. The specimen was sorted CD4+, CD8+, or CD8+CD57+ T cells (not recorded which) from PBMCs. These receptors were collected from a human donor with aplastic anemia.

This clonotype has a count of ten or more. The chain employs TRBV10-2 and TRBJ2-7, with 8 nucleotides matching TRBD1. The CDR3 totals 15 residues. Losses at the gene ends were 0 bases for V and 5 bases for J; bases not matched to a gene: 6. The V gene's germline CDR1 is WSHSY and CDR2 SAAADI. The DNA for the CDR3 is TGCGCCAGCAGTGAGTCGAGGGCAGGGGGCAACGAGCAGTACTTC. It translates to CASSESRAGGNEQYF.

This clonotype came up many times. This sequence joins TRBV24-1 and TRBJ1-1; tentative D call: TRBD1 (5 bases). This CDR3 is 13 amino acids long. The germline CDR1 and CDR2 sequences are KGHDR and SFDVKD. V was clipped by 5 bases and J by 4 bases, with 10 bases between them. The DNA of the CDR3 is TGTGCCACCAGTGTCCCAGGGAGCACTGAAGCTTTCTTT. Its protein is CATSVPGSTEAFF.

V gene TRBV20-1 combines with J gene TRBJ1-2, with 11 bases identical to TRBD1. In germline, CDR1 is DFQATT, CDR2 SNEGSKA (reference sequence). The CDR3 is 16 amino acids. V shed 0 bases, J shed 7 bases, and the junction held 10 bases outside the gene matches. CDR3 nucleotides: TGCAGTGCTAGAGATAGGGACAGGGGGTTATACGGTGGCTACACCTTC. It codes for CSARDRDRGLYGGYTF.

The rearrangement uses TRBV25-1 and TRBJ1-2, with 11 bases that match TRBD1. V gave up 8 bases and J gave up 7 bases; unmatched junction bases: 6. Germline CDR1 is MGHDK and CDR2 is SYGVNS. The CDR3 spans 13 residues. In nucleotides, the CDR3 is TGTGCCAGCGTCGGGACAGGGGGGTTTGGCTACACCTTC. Translated: CASVGTGGFGYTF.

This clonotype has ten or more counts. The V and J genes are TRBV20-1 and TRBJ2-2, with TRBD2 matching 8 bases. Germline loops: CDR1 DFQATT, CDR2 SNEGSKA (reference sequence). The CDR3 runs 16 residues. Losses at the gene ends were 5 bases for V and 2 bases for J; bases not matched to a gene: 10. CDR3: CSAARGAGVNTGELFF. In DNA form, the CDR3 reads TGCAGTGCTGCAAGGGGAGCGGGGGTTAACACCGGGGAGCTGTTTTTT.

The rearrangement uses TRBV24-1 and TRBJ2-1; TRBD2 agrees at 8 bases. The J segment lost 9 bases and the V segment lost 5 bases, leaving 11 bases of the junction unmatched. Germline CDR1 and CDR2: KGHDR and SFDVKD. This CDR3 has 15 amino acids. The CDR3 region is CATSVAGNWAGEQFF. The CDR3 DNA follows: TGTGCCACCAGTGTAGCGGGAAATTGGGCTGGTGAGCAGTTCTTC.

This clonotype was counted ten times or more. This chain joins TRBV2 and TRBJ2-2; D remains unclear. This CDR3 contains 12 residues. Germline assignment: CDR1 SNHLY and CDR2 FYNNEI. V lost 6 bases and J lost 3, with 5 bases in between. DNA of the CDR3: TGTGCCAGCAGCCCGGACACCGGGGAGCTGTTTTTT. Amino acids: CASSPDTGELFF.

This clonotype was counted at least ten times. V gene TRBV11-2 combines with J gene TRBJ2-7; no definite D call. The CDR3 totals 16 residues. Germline V CDR1 and CDR2: SGHAT, FQNNGV. Trimming took 1 base from V and 3 from J, leaving 16 bases between them. CDR3 in amino acids: CASSLGDDIRDYEQYF. The CDR3 nucleotides read TGTGCCAGCAGCTTAGGTGACGACATACGAGACTACGAGCAGTACTTC.

There are many counts of this clonotype. The chain uses TRBV2 and TRBJ1-6; 10 nucleotides align to TRBD1. Germline lookup yields CDR1 SNHLY and CDR2 FYNNEI. The CDR3 length is 15 residues. V gave up 5 bases and J gave up 9 bases; unmatched junction bases: 7. For the CDR3, the DNA is TGTGCCAGCAGTACAGACAGGGGGCGAGGTTCACCCCTCCACTTT. This translates into CASSTDRGRGSPLHF.

This clonotype was picked up many times. This chain links TRBV6-5 with TRBJ2-5; 7 bases match TRBD2. The germline gives CDR1 MNHEY, CDR2 SVGAGI. The CDR3 runs 14 residues. V was pared by 4 bases and J by 5 bases, with 7 bases of the junction left unmatched. CDR3 sequence: CASSSSGVKETQYF. Written as DNA, the CDR3 is TGTGCCAGCAGTTCCAGCGGGGTTAAGGAGACCCAGTACTTC.

Points on this clonotype: It may be a read error: a sequence one base away is much more abundant. The CDR3 protein is CASKDRDGPRTDTQYF. The CDR3 DNA sequence: TGTGCCAGCAAGGATCGGGACGGCCCCCGCACAGATACGCAGTATTTT. This chain uses TRBV6-1 with TRBJ2-3; D tentatively reads TRBD1 or TRBD2 (5 bases each). The length of the CDR3 is 16 residues. Germline CDR1 is MNHNS and CDR2 is SASEGT. V dropped 7 bases and J dropped 1 base, with 18 bases sitting between them.

This clonotype was recorded at least ten times. The gene calls are TRBV6-2 or TRBV6-3 and TRBJ1-1; no firm D call. Trimming pared 6 bases from V and 4 bases from J, leaving 12 bases between. Germline V CDR1 and CDR2: MNHEY, SVGEGT. The CDR3 spans 13 residues. This CDR3 is CASSPHEVTEAFF. The CDR3 region has the DNA TGTGCCAGCAGCCCTCACGAGGTCACTGAAGCTTTCTTT.

The rearrangement uses TRBV19 and TRBJ1-1; maybe TRBD1 (5 bases). The CDR3 runs to 19 residues. Per germline, CDR1 LNHDA and CDR2 SQIVND (reference sequence). Deletions cut 5 bases from V and 1 base from J, with 26 bases between. CDR3 sequence reads: CASSPGVVMAGQPNTEAFF. CDR3 bases: TGTGCCAGTAGTCCTGGTGTTGTTATGGCAGGGCAGCCGAACACTGAAGCTTTCTTT.

This clonotype was recorded at least ten times. The chain recombines TRBV6-5 with TRBJ2-7, with 10 bases fitting TRBD2. CDR3 length equals 16 residues. Germline-derived CDR1 and CDR2 are MNHEY and SVGAGI. V lost 0 bases, J lost 7 bases, and 9 bases stayed unmatched. Here the CDR3 DNA reads TGTGCCAGCAGTTACTCGGCTAGCGGGGGCCTGTGGGAGCAGTACTTC. Its protein is CASSYSASGGLWEQYF.

The chain combines TRBV10-3 with TRBJ1-6, with D unresolved. Germline loops: CDR1 ENHRY, CDR2 SYGVKD. CDR3 length: 15 amino acids. The V end lost 7 bases, the J end lost 7 bases, and 17 bases lay between the germline ends. Here the CDR3 DNA reads TGTGCCATCAAAGACGAGTCCGCGGTAAATTCACCCCTCCACTTT. It yields the protein CAIKDESAVNSPLHF.

The chain combines TRBV19 with TRBJ1-5; D gene ambiguous. The germline V gene encodes CDR1 LNHDA and CDR2 SQIVND (reference sequence). Trimming shortened V by 0 bases and J by 3 bases, and 18 bases separated the two germline ends. There are 18 residues in the CDR3. Here the CDR3 reads CASSIDSSIGVPNQPQHF. CDR3 nucleotide sequence: TGTGCCAGTAGTATAGATAGCTCTATCGGAGTTCCCAATCAGCCCCAGCATTTT. The full variable domain, its missing parts supplied by reference TRBV19 and TRBJ1-5, is DGGITQSPKYLFRKEGQNVTLSCEQNLNHDAMYWYRQDPGQGLRLIYYSQIVNDFQKGDIAEGYSVSREKKESFPLTVTSAQKNPTAFYLCASSIDSSIGVPNQPQHFGDGTRLSIL.

This clonotype was seen many times. This chain connects TRBV6-1 to TRBJ1-5; D not resolved. The germline V gene has CDR1 MNHNS and CDR2 SASEGT. This CDR3 has 13 residues. The V end was cut by 6 bases, the J end by 6 bases, with 12 bases between. The CDR3 loop is CASSVEQLQPQHF. The CDR3 DNA reads TGTGCCAGCAGCGTCGAACAGCTTCAGCCCCAGCATTTT.

This chain joins TRBV2 and TRBJ1-5; maybe TRBD1 (5 bases). This CDR3 region has 14 residues. V lost 4 bases, J lost 7 bases, and 14 bases lay in between. CDR1 SNHLY and CDR2 FYNNEI come from the germline V gene. The CDR3 region has the DNA TGTGCCAGCAGTGTGAGGGACTACGAGCAGCCCCAGCATTTT. Amino acids: CASSVRDYEQPQHF.

This clonotype appeared once. The CDR3 here is CASSWGTGNTIYF. CDR3 coding DNA: TGTGCCAGCAGCTGGGGGACAGGAAACACCATATATTTT. The chain employs TRBV7-9 and TRBJ1-3; possibly TRBD1 for D (6 bases). Germline V lookup: CDR1 SEHNR, CDR2 FQNEAQ (reference sequence). Between the trimmed V and J ends, which lost 4 bases and 4 bases, there was a span of 8 bases. The CDR3 is 13 amino acids.

In DNA form, the CDR3 reads TGTGCCACCAGTGATTTTGGGGCCAGGGGTAGGTCCTACAATGAGCAGTTCTTC. Translation: CATSDFGARGRSYNEQFF. The gene calls are TRBV24-1 and TRBJ2-1, with D maybe TRBD1 (6 bases). The length of the CDR3 is 18 residues. Looked up from germline, CDR1 is KGHDR and CDR2 is SFDVKD. With 1 base removed from V and 1 base from J, the gap between germline ends came to 16 bases.

The rearrangement links TRBV27 to TRBJ1-4, with unresolved D. Germline V gives CDR1 MNHEY, CDR2 SMNVEV (reference sequence). The CDR3 runs to 13 residues. V dropped 6 bases and J dropped 10 bases, with 15 bases sitting between them. CDR3 in DNA: TGTGCCAGCAGCGTGGGGATCCGGGCAAAACTGTTTTTT. Amino acid sequence: CASSVGIRAKLFF.

This clonotype was seen a few times. This rearrangement joins TRBV6-1 to TRBJ2-1; either TRBD1 or TRBD2 may supply D (5 bases each). The CDR3 consists of 16 residues. The V gene's germline CDR1 is MNHNS and CDR2 SASEGT. V dropped 6 bases and J dropped 3 bases, with 18 bases sitting between them. The CDR3 region has the DNA TGTGCCAGCAGCCTAAAGTCGGGACGTCTCTACAATGAGCAGTTCTTC. Translated: CASSLKSGRLYNEQFF.

This clonotype was found a few times. The V gene is TRBV18, the J gene TRBJ2-5; the D is unclear. Germline V CDR1 and CDR2: KGHSH, LQKENI. V shed 3 bases and J shed 4 bases, with 9 bases lying between them. The CDR3 length is 13 residues. CDR3 bases: TGTGCCAGCTCACCGCAAAATTTAGAGACCCAGTACTTC. Its protein product is CASSPQNLETQYF.

This clonotype was detected only once. The chain combines TRBV5-6 with TRBJ2-1; 10 bases align to TRBD2. Germline CDR1 is SGHDT and CDR2 is YYEEEE. V trimming: 0 bases; J trimming: 6 bases; junction bases outside the gene matches: 3. The CDR3 loop spans 15 amino acids. DNA for the CDR3: TGTGCCAGCAGCTTGGATAGACTAGCGGGCAATGAGCAGTTCTTC. This translates into CASSLDRLAGNEQFF. Together with reference TRBV5-6 and TRBJ2-1, the CDR3 gives the full variable domain: DAGVTQSPTHLIKTRGQQVTLRCSPKSGHDTVSWYQQALGQGPQFIFQYYEEEERQRGNFPDRFSGHQFPNYSSELNVNALLLGDSALYLCASSLDRLAGNEQFFGPGTRLTVL.

This chain joins TRBV24-1 and TRBJ1-1, with D unresolved. With 3 bases removed from V and 10 bases from J, the gap between germline ends came to 11 bases. The CDR3 totals 12 residues. Looked up from germline, CDR1 is KGHDR and CDR2 is SFDVKD. The CDR3 spells CATSDPLARAFF. As DNA, the CDR3 is TGTGCCACCAGTGATCCCCTGGCGCGAGCTTTCTTT.

This clonotype occurred many times. The chain couples TRBV4-2 to TRBJ1-6, with no clear D. The V end lost 8 bases, the J end lost 0 bases, and 14 bases lay between the germline ends. The CDR3 runs 16 residues. The germline gives CDR1 LGHNA, CDR2 YNFKEQ. This CDR3 is CASARDFSSYNSPLHF. The CDR3 DNA sequence: TGTGCCAGCGCCCGGGATTTTAGCTCCTATAATTCACCCCTCCACTTT.

This clonotype was found a few times. The chain is built from TRBV2 and TRBJ2-1; 9 bases match TRBD2. Looked up from germline, CDR1 is SNHLY and CDR2 is FYNNEI. Trimming cost V 6 bases and J 0 bases; bases outside gene matches: 6. The CDR3 runs 16 residues. The CDR3 reads CASRRIAGASYNEQFF. The CDR3 coding sequence is TGTGCCAGCAGACGGATAGCGGGGGCCTCCTACAATGAGCAGTTCTTC.

The chain carries TRBV7-9 and TRBJ1-5; 7 bases line up with TRBD1. The ends lost 2 bases at V and 7 bases at J; junction bases unmatched: 5. Per the germline V gene, CDR1 is SEHNR and CDR2 is FQNEAQ (reference sequence). This CDR3 is 14 amino acids long. CDR3 region: CASSLTGEGQPQHF. The CDR3 DNA sequence: TGTGCCAGCAGCTTAACAGGGGAGGGACAGCCCCAGCATTTT.

For this clonotype: A much more abundant neighbour one base away suggests this may be a read error. V and J are TRBV6-4 and TRBJ2-7; D might be TRBD2 (6 bases). CDR1 is MRHNA and CDR2 is SNTAGT in the germline V gene. This CDR3 comprises 15 residues. The CDR3 spells CSSSEAPGGKGEQYF. CDR3 coding DNA: TGTTCCAGCAGTGAGGCCCCTGGGGGGAAGGGCGAGCAGTACTTC.

The rearrangement links TRBV19 to TRBJ2-6, with D uncertain. Trimming left V 3 bases short and J 0 bases short, with 12 bases between. Germline CDR1 reads LNHDA; CDR2 reads SQIVND (reference sequence). This CDR3 region has 17 residues. CDR3 amino acids: CASSIRVGNSGANVLTF. In DNA form, the CDR3 reads TGTGCCAGTAGTATTAGGGTCGGCAACTCTGGGGCCAACGTCCTGACTTTC. The full variable domain, with the rest looked up from reference TRBV19 and TRBJ2-6, is DGGITQSPKYLFRKEGQNVTLSCEQNLNHDAMYWYRQDPGQGLRLIYYSQIVNDFQKGDIAEGYSVSREKKESFPLTVTSAQKNPTAFYLCASSIRVGNSGANVLTFGAGSRLTVL.

This clonotype has a count of ten or more. As DNA, the CDR3 is TGTGCCAGCAGTGAAGGACGGGTGAACACTGAAGCTTTCTTT. This codes for CASSEGRVNTEAFF. The chain carries TRBV2 and TRBJ1-1; D gene unclear. The length of the CDR3 is 14 residues. Germline V CDR1 and CDR2: SNHLY, FYNNEI. Trimming shortened V by 1 base and J by 0 bases, and 6 bases separated the two germline ends.

On this clonotype: A read error is possible here, since a much larger clone lies one base away. The chain employs TRBV6-5 and TRBJ1-6; D gene unclear. The CDR3 has 15 amino acids. CDR1 is MNHEY, CDR2 SVGAGI, per germline. V was pared by 4 bases and J by 9 bases, with 16 bases between. The CDR3 sequence is CASSWVTNRGSPLHF. The DNA for the CDR3 is TGTGCCAGCAGTTGGGTGACTAATCGGGGTTCACCCCTCCACTTT.